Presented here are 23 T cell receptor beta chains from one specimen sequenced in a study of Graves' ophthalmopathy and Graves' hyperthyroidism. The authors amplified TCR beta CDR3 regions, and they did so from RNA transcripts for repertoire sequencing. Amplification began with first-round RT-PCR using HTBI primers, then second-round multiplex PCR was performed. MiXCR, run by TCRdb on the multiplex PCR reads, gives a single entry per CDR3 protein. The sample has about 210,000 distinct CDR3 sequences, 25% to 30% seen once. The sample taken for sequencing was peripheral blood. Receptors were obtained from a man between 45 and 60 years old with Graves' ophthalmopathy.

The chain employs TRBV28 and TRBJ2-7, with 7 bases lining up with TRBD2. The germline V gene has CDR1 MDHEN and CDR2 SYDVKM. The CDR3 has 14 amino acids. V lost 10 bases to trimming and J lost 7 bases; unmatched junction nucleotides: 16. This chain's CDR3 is CATSPRTSSREQYF. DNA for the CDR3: TGTGCCACCTCCCCCAGGACTAGTTCGAGAGAGCAGTACTTC.

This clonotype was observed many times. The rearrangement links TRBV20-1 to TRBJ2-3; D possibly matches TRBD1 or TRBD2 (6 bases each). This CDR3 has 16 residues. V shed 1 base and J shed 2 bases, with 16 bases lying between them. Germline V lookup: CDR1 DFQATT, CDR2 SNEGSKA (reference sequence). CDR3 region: CSARAPRGRDTDTQYF. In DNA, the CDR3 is TGCAGTGCTAGAGCTCCCCGGGGGCGCGACACAGATACGCAGTATTTT.

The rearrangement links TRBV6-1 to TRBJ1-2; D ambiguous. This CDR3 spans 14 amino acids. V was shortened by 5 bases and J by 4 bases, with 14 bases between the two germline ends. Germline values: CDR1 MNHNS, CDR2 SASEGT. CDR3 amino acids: CASSPQPKGYGYTF. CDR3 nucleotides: TGTGCCAGCAGTCCGCAGCCAAAAGGCTATGGCTACACCTTC.

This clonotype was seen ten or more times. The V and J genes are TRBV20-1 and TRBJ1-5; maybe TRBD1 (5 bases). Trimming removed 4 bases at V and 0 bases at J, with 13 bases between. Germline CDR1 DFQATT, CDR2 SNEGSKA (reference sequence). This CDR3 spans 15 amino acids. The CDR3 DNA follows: TGCAGTGCTACACGACAGTCCTATAGCAATCAGCCCCAGCATTTT. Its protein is CSATRQSYSNQPQHF.

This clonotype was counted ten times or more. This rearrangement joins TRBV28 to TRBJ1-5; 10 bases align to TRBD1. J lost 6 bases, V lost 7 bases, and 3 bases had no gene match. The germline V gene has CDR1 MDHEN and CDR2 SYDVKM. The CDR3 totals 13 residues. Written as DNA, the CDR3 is TGTGCCAGCAAGACAGGGGGCAGTCAGCCCCAGCATTTT. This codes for CASKTGGSQPQHF.

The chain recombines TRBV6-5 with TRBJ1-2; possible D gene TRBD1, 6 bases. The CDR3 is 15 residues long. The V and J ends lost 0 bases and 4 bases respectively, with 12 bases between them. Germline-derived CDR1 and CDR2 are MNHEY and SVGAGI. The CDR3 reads CASSYSQGPIYGYTF. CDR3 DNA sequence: TGTGCCAGCAGTTACTCGCAGGGGCCAATCTATGGCTACACCTTC.

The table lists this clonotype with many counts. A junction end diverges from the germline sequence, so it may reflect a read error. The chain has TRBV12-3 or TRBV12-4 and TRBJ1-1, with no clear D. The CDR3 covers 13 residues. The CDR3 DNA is TGTGCCAGCAGCTTAGGTCTTAACACTGAAGCTTTCTTT. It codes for CASSLGLNTEAFF.

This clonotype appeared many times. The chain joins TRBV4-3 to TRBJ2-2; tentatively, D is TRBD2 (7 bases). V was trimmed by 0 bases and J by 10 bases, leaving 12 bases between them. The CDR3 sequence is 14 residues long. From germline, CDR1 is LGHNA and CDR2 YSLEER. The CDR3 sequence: CASSQDGGALELFF. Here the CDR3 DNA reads TGCGCCAGCAGCCAAGATGGGGGGGCTTTGGAGCTGTTTTTT.

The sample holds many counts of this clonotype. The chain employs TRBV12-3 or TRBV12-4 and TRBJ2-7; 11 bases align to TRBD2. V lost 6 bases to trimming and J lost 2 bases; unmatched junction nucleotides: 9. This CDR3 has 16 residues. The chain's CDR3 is CASSKTSGTNPYEQYF. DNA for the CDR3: TGTGCCAGCAGCAAGACTAGCGGGACCAACCCCTACGAGCAGTACTTC.

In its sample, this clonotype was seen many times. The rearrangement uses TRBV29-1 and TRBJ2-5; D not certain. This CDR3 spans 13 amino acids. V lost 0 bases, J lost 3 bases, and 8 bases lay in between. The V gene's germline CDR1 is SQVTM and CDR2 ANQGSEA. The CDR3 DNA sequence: TGCAGCGTTGAAGATCGGCAGGAAGAGACCCAGTACTTC. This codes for CSVEDRQEETQYF.

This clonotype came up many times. In DNA form, the CDR3 reads TGTGCCAGCTCACTGGACAGCGCCTTGAACACTGAAGCTTTCTTT. Amino acids: CASSLDSALNTEAFF. This chain joins TRBV18 and TRBJ1-1; possible D gene TRBD1, 6 bases. CDR1 is KGHSH, CDR2 LQKENI, per germline. The V and J ends lost 4 bases and 0 bases respectively, with 12 bases between them. The CDR3 loop spans 15 amino acids. The full variable domain, its missing parts supplied by reference TRBV18 and TRBJ1-1, is NAGVMQNPRHLVRRRGQEARLRCSPMKGHSHVYWYRQLPEEGLKFMVYLQKENIIDESGMPKERFSAEFPKEGPSILRIQQVVRGDSAAYFCASSLDSALNTEAFFGQGTRLTVV.

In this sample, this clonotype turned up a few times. DNA of the CDR3: TGTGCCAGCGAGAGCTCCTATAATTCACCCCTCCACTTT. Its translation is CASESSYNSPLHF. V is TRBV6-1 and J is TRBJ1-6; D not certain. There are 13 residues in the CDR3. The germline V and J ends were trimmed by 8 bases and 0 bases, with 5 bases remaining between them. CDR1 and CDR2 (germline): MNHNS, SASEGT.

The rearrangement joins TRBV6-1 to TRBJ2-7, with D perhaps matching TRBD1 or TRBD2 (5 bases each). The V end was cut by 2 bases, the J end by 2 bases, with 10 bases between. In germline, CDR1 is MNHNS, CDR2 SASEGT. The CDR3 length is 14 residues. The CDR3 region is CASSERKGPYEQYF. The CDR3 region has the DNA TGTGCCAGCAGTGAACGGAAGGGACCCTACGAGCAGTACTTC.

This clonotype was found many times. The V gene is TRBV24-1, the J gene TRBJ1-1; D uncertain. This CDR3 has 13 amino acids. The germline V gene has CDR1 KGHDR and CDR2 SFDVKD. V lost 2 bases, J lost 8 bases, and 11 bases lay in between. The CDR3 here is CATSDSWTGEAFF. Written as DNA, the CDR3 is TGTGCCACCAGTGATTCGTGGACCGGAGAAGCTTTCTTT.

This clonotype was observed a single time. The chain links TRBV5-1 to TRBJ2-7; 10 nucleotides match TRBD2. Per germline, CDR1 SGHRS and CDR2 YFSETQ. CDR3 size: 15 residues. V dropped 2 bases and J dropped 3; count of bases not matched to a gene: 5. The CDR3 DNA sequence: TGCGCCAGCAGCTTATCTGGACTAGCGGACTACGAGCAGTACTTC. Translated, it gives CASSLSGLADYEQYF.

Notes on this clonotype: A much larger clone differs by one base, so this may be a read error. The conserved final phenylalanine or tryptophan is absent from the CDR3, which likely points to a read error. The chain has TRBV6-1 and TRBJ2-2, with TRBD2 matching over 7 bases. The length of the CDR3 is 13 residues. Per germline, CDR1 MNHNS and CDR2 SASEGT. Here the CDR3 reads CASGTIYTGGLFS. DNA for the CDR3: TGTGCCAGTGGGACTATATACACCGGGGGGCTGTTTTCT.

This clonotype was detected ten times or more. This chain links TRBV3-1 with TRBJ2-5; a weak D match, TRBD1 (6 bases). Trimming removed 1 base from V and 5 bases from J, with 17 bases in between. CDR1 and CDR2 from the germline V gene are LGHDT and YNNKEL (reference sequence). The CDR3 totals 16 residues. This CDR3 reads CASSQGYRAEQETQYF. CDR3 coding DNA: TGTGCCAGCAGCCAAGGCTACAGGGCTGAACAGGAGACCCAGTACTTC.

CDR3 DNA: TGTGCCAGCAGCGACAGGAACTATGGCTACACCTTC. Its protein is CASSDRNYGYTF. This chain uses TRBV11-1 with TRBJ1-2, with D perhaps matching TRBD1 (6 bases). Germline CDR1 is SGHAT and CDR2 is FQDESV (reference sequence). V was cut by 5 bases and J by 2 bases, with 6 bases left in between. The length of the CDR3 is 12 residues.

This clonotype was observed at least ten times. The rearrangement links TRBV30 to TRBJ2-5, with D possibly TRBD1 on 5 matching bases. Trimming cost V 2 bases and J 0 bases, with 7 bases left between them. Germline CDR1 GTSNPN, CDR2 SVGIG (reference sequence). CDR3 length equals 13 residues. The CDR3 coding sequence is TGTGCCTGGAGTTCAGGGTACCAAGAGACCCAGTACTTC. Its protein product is CAWSSGYQETQYF. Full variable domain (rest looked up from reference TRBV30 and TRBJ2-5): SQTIHQWPATLVQPVGSPLSLECTVEGTSNPNLYWYRQAAGRGLQLLFYSVGIGQISSEVPQNLSASRPQDRQFILSSKKLLLSDSGFYLCAWSSGYQETQYFGPGTRLLVL.

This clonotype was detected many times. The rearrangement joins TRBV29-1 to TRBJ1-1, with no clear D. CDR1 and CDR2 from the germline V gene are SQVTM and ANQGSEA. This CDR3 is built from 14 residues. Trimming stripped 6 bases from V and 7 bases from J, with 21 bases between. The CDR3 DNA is TGCAGCGTCTTGGGCCGGTCCGTCTCCCGTGAAGCTTTCTTT. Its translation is CSVLGRSVSREAFF.

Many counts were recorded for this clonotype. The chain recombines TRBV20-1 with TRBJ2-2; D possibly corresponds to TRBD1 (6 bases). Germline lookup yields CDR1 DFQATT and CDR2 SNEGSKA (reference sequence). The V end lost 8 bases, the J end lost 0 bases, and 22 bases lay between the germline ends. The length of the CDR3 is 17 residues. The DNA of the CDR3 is TGCAGTTCATGGGACAAACGGAAATTTTCGAACACCGGGGAGCTGTTTTTT. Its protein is CSSWDKRKFSNTGELFF.

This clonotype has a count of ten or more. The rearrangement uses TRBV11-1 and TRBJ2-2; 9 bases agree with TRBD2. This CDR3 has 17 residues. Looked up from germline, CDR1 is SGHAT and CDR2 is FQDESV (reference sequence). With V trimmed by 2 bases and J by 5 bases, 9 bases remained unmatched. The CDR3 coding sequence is TGTGCCAGCAGCTTATTGGAAGTAGCGGGAGTTACCGGGGAGCTGTTTTTT. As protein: CASSLLEVAGVTGELFF.

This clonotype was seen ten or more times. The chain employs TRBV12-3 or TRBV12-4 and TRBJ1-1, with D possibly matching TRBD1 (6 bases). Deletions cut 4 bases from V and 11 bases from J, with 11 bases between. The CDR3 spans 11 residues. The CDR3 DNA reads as TGTGCCAGCAGTTCAACAGGGCTGGCTTTCTTT. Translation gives CASSSTGLAFF.